The T cell receptor beta chain under discussion was sequenced for a study of early T cells in non-severe SARS-CoV-2 infection. This CDR3 spans 12 amino acids. Germline lookup yields CDR1 MDHEN and CDR2 SYDVKM. The V gene lost 3 bases and the J gene lost 11 bases, with 8 bases spanning the gap. TCRdb re-analysed the 5' RACE reads in MiXCR, keeping a single row per CDR3 protein. In the table there are about 77,000 distinct CDR3 sequences, 15% to 20% of which are singletons. This clonotype was sampled from an adult who was a healthcare worker with PCR-confirmed SARS-CoV-2 infection or an uninfected control (not recorded which). The J gene is TRBJ1-6, the V gene TRBV28; D remains ambiguous. Sequenced material: whole blood. This chain's CDR3 is CASSFAVTPLHF. DNA of the CDR3: TGTGCCAGCAGTTTTGCGGTGACACCCCTCCACTTT.